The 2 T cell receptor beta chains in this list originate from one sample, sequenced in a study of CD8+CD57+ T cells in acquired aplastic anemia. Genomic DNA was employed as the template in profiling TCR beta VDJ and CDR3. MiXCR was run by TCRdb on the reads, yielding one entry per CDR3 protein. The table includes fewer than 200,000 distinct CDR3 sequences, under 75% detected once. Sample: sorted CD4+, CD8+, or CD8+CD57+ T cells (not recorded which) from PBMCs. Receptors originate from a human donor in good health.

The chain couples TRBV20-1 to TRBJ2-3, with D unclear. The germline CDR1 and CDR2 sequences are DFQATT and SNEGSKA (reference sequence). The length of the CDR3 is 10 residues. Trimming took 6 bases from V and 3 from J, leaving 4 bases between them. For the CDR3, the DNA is TGCAGTGCCACTACAGATACGCAGTATTTT. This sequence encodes CSATTDTQYF.

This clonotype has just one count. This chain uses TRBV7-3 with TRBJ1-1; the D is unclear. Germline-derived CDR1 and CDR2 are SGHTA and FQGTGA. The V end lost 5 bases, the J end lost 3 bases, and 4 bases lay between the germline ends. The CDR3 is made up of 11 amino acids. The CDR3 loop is CASSRYTEAFF. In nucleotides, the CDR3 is TGTGCCAGCAGCCGTTACACTGAAGCTTTCTTT.